The present T cell receptor beta chain was sequenced within a study of blood T cell repertoires in COVID-19. V lost 6 bases and J lost 7, with 10 bases in between. Per the germline V gene, CDR1 is SNHLY and CDR2 is FYNNEI. This CDR3 region has 12 residues. The repertoire was sequenced with immunoSEQ multiplex PCR; TCRdb's copy has only in-frame clones and lacks some. The sample consists of around 130,000 clones, approximately 90% of them appearing once. The receptor comes from a man aged 65 to 79 with active or convalescent COVID-19. The V gene is TRBV2, the J gene TRBJ2-1; tentatively, D is TRBD2 (6 bases). Specimen: peripheral blood. The CDR3 region has the DNA TGTGCCAGCAGGGAGGGGTTAAATGAGCAGTTCTTC. Protein: CASREGLNEQFF.